This T cell receptor beta chain originates from a study of T-cell memory formation after mild COVID-19. A 5'RACE reaction primed in the constant segment made cDNA libraries of TCR alpha and TCR beta, and these carried sample barcodes and UMIs. One entry per CDR3 protein results from TCRdb running MiXCR on the 5' RACE reads. The data hold a few hundred thousand distinct CDR3 sequences, with roughly 17% observed a single time. CDR3 length equals 12 residues. The V gene's germline CDR1 is LGHDT and CDR2 YNNKEL (reference sequence). V gave up 3 bases and J gave up 7 bases, with 7 bases separating them. This receptor was taken from a man aged 18 to 30 who had mild COVID-19 (a few samples of this study predate the infection). Cell type and time point are not known. Sequenced input: PBMCs or a T cell subset sorted from them (not recorded which). The chain couples TRBV3-1 to TRBJ2-1, with a weak D call TRBD1 (5 bases). CDR3 protein: CASSQGPNEQFF. CDR3 nucleotide sequence: TGTGCCAGCAGCCAGGGGCCGAATGAGCAGTTCTTC.